This TCR beta chain was sequenced for a study of Ad26.COV2.S vaccination and SARS-CoV-2 variants. Broader study findings: Spike-specific TCR breadth in vaccine recipients exceeded that seen in placebo recipients.

Germline CDR1 SEHNR, CDR2 FQNEAQ (reference sequence). With 4 bases clipped from V and 2 bases from J, the junction kept 5 bases outside the gene matches. The CDR3 extends over 14 amino acids. This table comes from immunoSEQ multiplex PCR, and its TCRdb copy is limited to in-frame clones, with some not included. The data show over 250,000 clones, roughly 86% seen once. As to treatment: some 19 received Ad26.COV2.S at low or high dose, single or two shots; roughly 5 received placebo; per-sample allocation not given. Collection of samples fell on day 63 after the first vaccine or placebo injection. Donor was an adult aged 18-55 years in Boston. The shot given was an Ad26 vector that makes Wuhan-strain SARS-CoV-2 spike. Concerning this clone itself: What it recognizes is unknown.

The input for sequencing was peripheral blood, taken in a trial of Ad26.COV2.S vaccine versus placebo. The chain carries TRBV7-9 and TRBJ2-7, with 7 bases lining up with TRBD1. This sequence originates from a person aged 18-65 years who received the Ad26.COV2.S COVID-19 vaccine or a placebo. The chain's CDR3 is CASSSRQGPYEQYF. CDR3 coding DNA: TGTGCCAGCAGCTCTCGACAGGGTCCCTACGAGCAGTACTTC.